These 7 T cell receptor beta chains share one sample of origin, sequenced in a study of blood T cell repertoires in COVID-19. The method was immunoSEQ multiplex PCR; TCRdb's version includes in-frame clones alone and lacks a portion of them. The data contain about 180,000 clones, roughly four fifths of them singletons. The sequenced material came from peripheral blood. The receptor set was obtained from a woman aged 70 to 79 with COVID-19, enrolled during active disease.

The genes are TRBV27 and TRBJ2-5; TRBD1 agrees at 10 bases. The CDR3 sequence is 15 residues long. V lost 6 bases and J lost 1; bases outside the gene matches: 5. Germline lookup yields CDR1 MNHEY and CDR2 SMNVEV (reference sequence). DNA of the CDR3: TGTGCCAGCAGACGGGACAGGGGAATCCAAGAGACCCAGTACTTC. Its protein is CASRRDRGIQETQYF.

The rearrangement joins TRBV27 to TRBJ2-5, with D unresolved. The CDR3 sequence is 13 residues long. V lost 5 bases and J lost 0, with 7 bases in between. Per germline, CDR1 MNHEY and CDR2 SMNVEV (reference sequence). The CDR3 is CASSPQYQETQYF. The CDR3 DNA reads TGTGCCAGCAGTCCCCAGTACCAAGAGACCCAGTACTTC.

The chain's CDR3 is CASSLVARGNEKLFF. The CDR3, as DNA: TGTGCCAGCAGCTTAGTCGCTCGGGGTAATGAAAAACTGTTTTTT. This chain links TRBV7-6 with TRBJ1-4, with D uncertain. The CDR3 is made up of 15 amino acids. V was cut by 1 base and J by 4 bases, with 10 bases left in between. Germline CDR1 is SGHVS and CDR2 is FNYEAQ.

The V call is TRBV3-1 (or the pseudogene TRBV3-2), the J call TRBJ2-7; D gene uncertain. The germline V gene encodes CDR1 LGHDT and CDR2 YNNKEL (reference sequence). The germline V and J ends were trimmed by 5 bases and 3 bases, with 17 bases remaining between them. There are 15 residues in the CDR3. This CDR3 is CASSSRSPRVYEQYF. The CDR3 DNA reads as TGTGCCAGCAGCAGCCGGTCTCCTCGCGTCTACGAGCAGTACTTC.

This clone turned up a few times. This chain uses TRBV19 with TRBJ1-5; no reliable D call. Trimming pared 7 bases from V and 3 bases from J, leaving 10 bases between. Germline V CDR1 and CDR2: LNHDA, SQIVND (reference sequence). The CDR3 spans 13 residues. The CDR3 coding sequence is TGTGCCAGTAATGTGGGCCTCAATCAGCCCCAGCATTTT. This codes for CASNVGLNQPQHF.

This chain links TRBV9 with TRBJ1-1; 10 positions match TRBD1. The ends lost 2 bases at V and 5 bases at J; junction bases unmatched: 12. CDR1 is SGDLS, CDR2 YYNGEE, per germline. The CDR3 length is 17 residues. The CDR3 DNA reads as TGTGCCAGCAGCGTCGGGACAGGGGTACCTGTGAGAACTGAAGCTTTCTTT. Protein product: CASSVGTGVPVRTEAFF.

This chain uses TRBV29-1 with TRBJ2-1, with 8 bases matching TRBD2. The CDR3 consists of 15 residues. Germline values: CDR1 SQVTM, CDR2 ANQGSEA. Trimming cost V 4 bases and J 5 bases; bases outside gene matches: 10. CDR3 DNA: TGCAGCGTTGTGGGGGGACTAGAGATCCACAATGAGCAGTTCTTC. Its protein product is CSVVGGLEIHNEQFF.